This T cell receptor beta chain originates from a study of OX40 agonist ivuxolimab in advanced cancers. For the wider study: Ivuxolimab, which targeted the costimulatory receptor OX40 (CD134), was an agonistic, fully human IgG2 monoclonal antibody. Intravenous ivuxolimab was administered to patients every 2 weeks at six dose levels: 0.01, 0.1, 0.3, 1.5, 3 and 10 mg/kg. Of the 50 or so patients in dose escalation, some 20 had hepatocellular carcinoma, around 15 had melanoma, 9 had renal cell carcinoma and 9 had head and neck cancer. A male proportion of around 80% and a mean age of approximately 60 years, ranging from roughly 23 to 79, were recorded for the dose-escalation cohort. Prior anti-PD-1, anti-PD-L1 or anti-CTLA-4 therapy was permitted, and about 40% of dose-escalation patients had received checkpoint inhibitors. Partial responses occurred in three dose-escalation patients: two with cutaneous melanoma and one with hepatocellular carcinoma. Peripheral TCRbeta sequencing was intended to test whether TCR sequence diversity was altered and clonal T-cell expansion was caused by ivuxolimab. The paper covers the monotherapy dose-escalation part of the phase I ivuxolimab trial, which included N of about 50 patients. Overall results and qualifications from the work: After ivuxolimab, more expanded clones were found on average in CD8+ T cells than in CD4+ T cells. At doses of 0.1 to 3.0 mg/kg, clonal expansion of both CD4+ and CD8+ blood T cells was observed from baseline to week 6. Low levels of normalized T-cell clonal expansion were also shown by some nonresponding patients. Which antigens the clonally expanded peripheral T cells were specific for was not determined. In the 0.1-3.0 mg/kg groups, partial responders were among the patients with the lowest normalized peripheral clonal expansion, particularly in CD8+ T cells.

Counted from cysteine to phenylalanine, this CDR3 has 15 amino acids. The only DNA kept is the CDR3, 45 bases in frame from the first base. The germline V gene provides CDR1 SNHLY and CDR2 FYNNEI. V loses 5 bases, J loses 4 bases, and the germline ends lie 14 bases apart. About this clone itself: The antigen it binds to is not known. Nothing much larger sits one base from this clone, and base qualities are not available.

For sequencing of the TCRbeta CDR3 region, genomic DNA was extracted from the sorted cells. The immunoSEQ Assay was used to sequence the TCRbeta CDR3 regions. The table was pulled from immuneACCESS by TCRdb, which kept in-frame rearrangements only. Such tables lose some clones; where checked, under half of the loss comes from unresolved V genes, and the rest has no known cause. The sample records some 83,000 clones, over 85% of which are singletons. The ten largest clones represent 6.2% of the sample. The trial excluded patients who had a history of autoimmune disease or were on systemic immunosuppression. Peripheral blood for TCR sequencing was collected from all dose cohorts at baseline, on cycle 4 day 1, and on cycle 7 day 1. Samples came from an open-label, multicenter, first-in-human phase I dose-escalation trial of ivuxolimab. Adults with locally advanced or metastatic melanoma, renal cell, hepatocellular, or head and neck squamous cell carcinoma were enrolled in the trial. Before TCR sequencing, CD4+ T cells and CD8+ T cells from peripheral blood were sorted into separate populations.

The chain was built from TRBV2 and TRBJ1-4, with TRBD1 perhaps the D gene, on 5 matching bases. This receptor was identified in an adult with an advanced solid tumor such as melanoma, head and neck, liver or kidney cancer. The sequenced sample was CD4+ or CD8+ T cells sorted from blood, obtained in a trial of the OX40 agonist ivuxolimab. The nucleotide sequence reads as follows: TGTGCCAGCAGTCCGAAGGGGAGGGTTAATGAAAAACTGTTTTTT. Its coded protein is CASSPKGRVNEKLFF.